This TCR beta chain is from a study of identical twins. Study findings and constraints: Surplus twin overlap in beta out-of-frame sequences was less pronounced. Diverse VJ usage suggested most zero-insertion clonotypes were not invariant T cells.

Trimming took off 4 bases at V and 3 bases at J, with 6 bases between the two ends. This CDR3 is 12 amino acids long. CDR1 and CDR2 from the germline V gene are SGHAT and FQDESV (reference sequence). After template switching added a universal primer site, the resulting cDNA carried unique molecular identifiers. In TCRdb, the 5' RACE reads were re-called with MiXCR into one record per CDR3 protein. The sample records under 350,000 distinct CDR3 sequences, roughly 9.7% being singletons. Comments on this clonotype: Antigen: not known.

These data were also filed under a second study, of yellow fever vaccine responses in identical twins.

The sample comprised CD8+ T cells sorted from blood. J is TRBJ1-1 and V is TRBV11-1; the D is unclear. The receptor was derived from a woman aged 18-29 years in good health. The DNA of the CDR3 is TGTGCCAGCAGCTGGGCGGACACTGAAGCTTTCTTT. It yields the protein CASSWADTEAFF.